The source of this TCR beta chain is a study of blood T cell repertoires in COVID-19. Whole-study context: The cDNA or gDNA used as material had been derived from T cells, B-cell-depleted T cells, or PBMCs.

The germline gives CDR1 LGHNA, CDR2 YNFKEQ. CDR3 size: 13 residues. Unmatched junction bases numbered 4, after V lost 8 bases and J lost 2 bases. Clones were sequenced by immunoSEQ multiplex PCR, and TCRdb holds only the in-frame ones, with some missing. The sample shows 250,000 or so clones, about 86% of them seen only once. The sequencing input was peripheral blood. V is TRBV4-2 and J is TRBJ2-3; 7 positions match TRBD2. This clonotype was sampled from a man aged 80 or over with acute or convalescent COVID-19. The CDR3 nucleotides read TGTGCCAGCTCTAGCGGTCTCACAGATACGCAGTATTTT. Amino acid sequence: CASSSGLTDTQYF.